The 26 T cell receptor beta chains given below trace back to one sample, sequenced in a study of T cell responses to AZD1222 COVID-19 vaccine (dated by TCRdb to about 2021). The library was built by means of the immunoSEQ multiplex PCR assay. The table was pulled from immuneACCESS by TCRdb, which kept in-frame rearrangements only. Such tables lose some clones; where checked, under half of the loss comes from unresolved V genes, and the rest has no known cause. The sample profile shows 80,000 to 130,000 clones; roughly nine tenths of them were found once. The ten top clones hold 16% of the sample. The sample's time point, from its label and the paper: baseline before first vaccination. Sequenced material: peripheral blood, taken on day 0 of AZD1222 vaccination. The receptors come from an adult in good health.

This clone came up once. The rearrangement joins TRBV5-1 to TRBJ2-3; TRBD1 matches at 10 bases. Germline V gene lookup returns CDR1 SGHRS and CDR2 YFSETQ. CDR3 length equals 14 residues. V gave up 4 bases and J gave up 7 bases; unmatched junction bases: 6. As DNA, the CDR3 is TGCGCCAGCAGCCTGGGGACAGGGGATTATACGCAGTATTTT. The encoded protein is CASSLGTGDYTQYF.

This clone came up once. The chain is built from TRBV7-9 and TRBJ1-5, with D maybe TRBD1 (5 bases). The CDR3 runs to 15 residues. Trimming left V 5 bases short and J 0 bases short, with 11 bases between. Germline CDR1 reads SEHNR; CDR2 reads FQNEAQ (reference sequence). Written as DNA, the CDR3 is TGTGCCAGCAGCCCGCAGGGAAATAGCAATCAGCCCCAGCATTTT. This codes for CASSPQGNSNQPQHF.

Written as DNA, the CDR3 is TGTGCCAGCAGTTTAACTACGGACACTGAAGCTTTCTTT. Translating it yields CASSLTTDTEAFF. V gene TRBV5-4 combines with J gene TRBJ1-1, with unresolved D. CDR1 is SGHNT and CDR2 is YYREEE in the germline V gene (reference sequence). The CDR3 consists of 13 residues. V shed 5 bases and J shed 3 bases, with 11 bases lying between them.

The V call is TRBV18, the J call TRBJ2-3; 11 nucleotides match TRBD2. Germline V gene sequence: CDR1 KGHSH, CDR2 LQKENI. V trimming: 6 bases; J trimming: 3 bases; junction bases outside the gene matches: 5. The CDR3 length is 15 residues. The CDR3 coding sequence is TGTGCCAGCTCTATCGGGACTAGCGGAACAGATACGCAGTATTTT. It is translated as CASSIGTSGTDTQYF.

The J gene is TRBJ2-7, the V gene TRBV19, with D possibly being TRBD2 (6 bases). CDR1 LNHDA and CDR2 SQIVND come from the germline V gene (reference sequence). The germline V and J ends were trimmed by 1 base and 3 bases, with 13 bases remaining between them. CDR3 size: 15 residues. Here the CDR3 DNA reads TGTGCCAGTAGTATAGCCGGTAGCGGATTCTACGAGCAGTACTTC. It yields the protein CASSIAGSGFYEQYF. The full variable domain, rest sourced from reference TRBV19 and TRBJ2-7, is DGGITQSPKYLFRKEGQNVTLSCEQNLNHDAMYWYRQDPGQGLRLIYYSQIVNDFQKGDIAEGYSVSREKKESFPLTVTSAQKNPTAFYLCASSIAGSGFYEQYFGPGTRLTVT.

The chain combines TRBV7-9 with TRBJ2-1, with 7 bases fitting TRBD1. The germline gives CDR1 SEHNR, CDR2 FQNEAQ (reference sequence). CDR3 length equals 15 residues. Trimming took 5 bases from V and 7 from J; bases not matched to a gene: 11. As DNA, the CDR3 is TGTGCCAGCAGCCACTCTAGGGGGCTGAAGAATGAGCAGTTCTTC. It yields the protein CASSHSRGLKNEQFF. The variable domain in full, with the rest retrieved from reference TRBV7-9 and TRBJ2-1, is DTGVSQNPRHKITKRGQNVTFRCDPISEHNRLYWYRQTLGQGPEFLTYFQNEAQLEKSRLLSDRFSAERPKGSFSTLEIQRTEQGDSAMYLCASSHSRGLKNEQFFGPGTRLTVL.

This rearrangement joins TRBV6-5 to TRBJ2-2; D uncertain. V was pared by 2 bases and J by 0 bases, with 10 bases between. CDR3 length equals 16 residues. CDR1 and CDR2 from the germline V gene are MNHEY and SVGAGI. The CDR3 protein is CASSYLRAANTGELFF. The CDR3 bases are TGTGCCAGCAGTTACCTCCGGGCAGCGAACACCGGGGAGCTGTTTTTT.

This clone was seen more than once but under ten times. The genes are TRBV5-1 and TRBJ2-1, with 12 positions matching TRBD2. Per germline, CDR1 SGHRS and CDR2 YFSETQ. The trim removed 0 bases at V and 8 bases at J, leaving 6 bases unmatched. This CDR3 comprises 16 residues. CDR3 nucleotide sequence: TGCGCCAGCAGCTTGGAACTAGCGGGAGGCACAGATGAGCAGTTCTTC. This encodes CASSLELAGGTDEQFF.

This rearrangement joins TRBV5-4 to TRBJ2-1; unclear D gene. Germline V CDR1 and CDR2: SGHNT, YYREEE (reference sequence). V was clipped by 4 bases and J by 10 bases, with 12 bases between them. The length of the CDR3 is 12 residues. The CDR3 DNA follows: TGTGCCAGCAGCCAAAACCAGAGAGAGCAGTTCTTC. Translating gives CASSQNQREQFF.

The chain joins TRBV15 to TRBJ1-6; 9 bases match TRBD1. CDR1 is LNHNV, CDR2 YYDKDF, per germline (reference sequence). The V segment lost 1 base and the J segment 8 bases; nucleotides outside the gene matches: 9. There are 17 residues in the CDR3. The CDR3 spells CATSRAVRDREDSPLHF. CDR3 in DNA: TGTGCCACCAGCAGAGCGGTCAGGGACAGGGAGGATTCACCCCTCCACTTT. Drawing the rest from reference TRBV15 and TRBJ1-6, the complete variable domain is DAMVIQNPRYQVTQFGKPVTLSCSQTLNHNVMYWYQQKSSQAPKLLFHYYDKDFNNEADTPDNFQSRRPNTSFCFLDIRSPGLGDTAMYLCATSRAVRDREDSPLHFGNGTRLTVT.

The rearrangement links TRBV24-1 to TRBJ1-1; 8 bases map to TRBD1. CDR3 size: 13 residues. CDR1 and CDR2 (germline): KGHDR, SFDVKD. V trimming: 7 bases; J trimming: 3 bases; junction bases outside the gene matches: 3. For the CDR3, the DNA is TGTGCCACCAGGCAGGGACAGGACACTGAAGCTTTCTTT. It yields the protein CATRQGQDTEAFF.

This rearrangement joins TRBV2 to TRBJ2-5; no reliable D call. CDR1 is SNHLY, CDR2 FYNNEI, per germline. The CDR3 covers 14 residues. The V gene lost 2 bases and the J gene lost 5 bases, with 12 bases spanning the gap. The CDR3 DNA reads as TGTGCCAGCAGTGAAACAGTCGTTGGGGAGACCCAGTACTTC. Translating it yields CASSETVVGETQYF.

The chain carries TRBV2 and TRBJ2-7, with unresolved D. The CDR3 length is 14 residues. The germline V and J ends were trimmed by 4 bases and 0 bases, with 10 bases remaining between them. Germline CDR1 is SNHLY and CDR2 is FYNNEI. As DNA, the CDR3 is TGTGCCAGCAGTGTCCAAGGCAGCTCCTACGAGCAGTACTTC. It codes for CASSVQGSSYEQYF.

This clone was detected once. The genes are TRBV29-1 and TRBJ2-3, with 7 bases identical to TRBD2. The germline gives CDR1 SQVTM, CDR2 ANQGSEA. The CDR3 extends over 12 amino acids. CDR3 amino acids: CTSLGGEDTQYF. CDR3 coding DNA: TGCACCTCACTGGGGGGGGAAGATACGCAGTATTTT.

The J gene is TRBJ2-3, the V gene TRBV9, with 11 bases lining up with TRBD2. Trimming removed 4 bases from V and 0 bases from J; junction bases left unmatched: 16. CDR1 is SGDLS, CDR2 YYNGEE, per germline. The CDR3 runs to 20 residues. The DNA of the CDR3 is TGTGCCAGCAGCCCCCCTTCGGGACTAGCGGCTATATTTAGCACAGATACGCAGTATTTT. It specifies CASSPPSGLAAIFSTDTQYF.

J is TRBJ1-2 and V is TRBV28, with a tentative D call TRBD1 (6 bases). The V end was cut by 6 bases, the J end by 3 bases, with 11 bases between. This CDR3 has 13 residues. Germline V gives CDR1 MDHEN, CDR2 SYDVKM. The CDR3: CASRPSGDYGYTF. The CDR3 DNA reads as TGTGCCAGCAGACCTTCAGGGGACTATGGCTACACCTTC.

The sample holds one count of this clone. This sequence joins TRBV25-1 and TRBJ2-4; 9 bases agree with TRBD1. The J segment lost 5 bases and the V segment lost 10 bases, leaving 3 bases of the junction unmatched. CDR1 and CDR2 (germline): MGHDK, SYGVNS. This CDR3 is 12 amino acids long. Written as DNA, the CDR3 is TGTGCCACCCGGACAGGGGAAAACATTCAGTACTTC. Protein product: CATRTGENIQYF.

This chain joins TRBV29-1 and TRBJ2-5; the D is unclear. Trimming took 3 bases from V and 3 from J, leaving 8 bases between them. The CDR3 spans 12 residues. CDR1 is SQVTM and CDR2 is ANQGSEA in the germline V gene. The CDR3 nucleotides read TGCAGCGTTGATGTTCAGGAAGAGACCCAGTACTTC. Translation gives CSVDVQEETQYF.

The rearrangement uses TRBV6-6 and TRBJ1-5; D is unresolved. This CDR3 contains 13 residues. The V end lost 0 bases, the J end lost 3 bases, and 3 bases lay between the germline ends. Germline CDR1 is MNHNY and CDR2 is SVGAGI (reference sequence). The CDR3 DNA is TGTGCCAGCAGTTACTCGGCCAATCAGCCCCAGCATTTT. Translation gives CASSYSANQPQHF.

The rearrangement uses TRBV5-1 and TRBJ1-1; no firm D call. The length of the CDR3 is 15 residues. Trimming cost V 0 bases and J 1 base, with 10 bases left between them. Germline V CDR1 and CDR2: SGHRS, YFSETQ. The CDR3 DNA sequence: TGCGCCAGCAGCTTGGGGGTAGTGGAGAACACTGAAGCTTTCTTT. Translation: CASSLGVVENTEAFF.

The J gene is TRBJ1-1, the V gene TRBV10-1; 10 bases align to TRBD1. Germline trimming cut 3 bases from V and 3 bases from J; bases unmatched to any gene: 4. The V gene's germline CDR1 is WNHNN and CDR2 SYGVQD (reference sequence). The CDR3 runs to 15 residues. CDR3 nucleotides: TGCGCCAGCAGTGAAGGGACAGGGGTTTACACTGAAGCTTTCTTT. Residues: CASSEGTGVYTEAFF.

V usage is TRBV10-3 and J usage is TRBJ2-7; D possibly corresponds to TRBD1 (5 bases). CDR3 size: 13 residues. Per the germline V gene, CDR1 is ENHRY and CDR2 is SYGVKD. V lost 4 bases to trimming and J lost 7 bases, with 14 bases between them. CDR3 bases: TGTGCCATCAGTGGACAGACGGAAGGAGAGCAGTACTTC. Translated: CAISGQTEGEQYF.

The chain links TRBV3-1 (or the pseudogene TRBV3-2) to TRBJ1-1; D perhaps matches TRBD1 (6 bases). In germline, CDR1 is LGHDT, CDR2 YNNKEL (reference sequence). V shed 0 bases and J shed 5 bases, with 10 bases lying between them. The CDR3 has 14 amino acids. CDR3 residues: CASSQEGAWTEAFF. The CDR3 DNA sequence: TGTGCCAGCAGCCAAGAGGGGGCGTGGACTGAAGCTTTCTTT.

The rearrangement links TRBV18 to TRBJ1-5; possible D gene TRBD1, 6 bases. The CDR3 consists of 15 residues. CDR1 is KGHSH and CDR2 is LQKENI in the germline V gene. V was shortened by 6 bases and J by 1 base, with 13 bases between the two germline ends. CDR3 amino acids: CASSQGQSSNQPQHF. The CDR3 bases are TGTGCCAGCTCCCAAGGACAGAGCAGCAATCAGCCCCAGCATTTT.

Worth noting for this clone: The sample holds other DNA sequences that translate to the same CDR3. The CDR3 region is CASSPRQGVYEQYF. In DNA, the CDR3 is TGTGCCAGCTCACCCCGACAGGGGGTGTACGAGCAGTACTTC. The chain couples TRBV18 to TRBJ2-7; 9 bases fit TRBD1. Germline V gene sequence: CDR1 KGHSH, CDR2 LQKENI. Trimming at V came to 3 bases and at J to 4 bases, leaving 4 bases not matched to a gene. The CDR3 is 14 residues long.

The J gene is TRBJ2-1, the V gene TRBV4-2; 7 bases agree with TRBD2. Germline V gene sequence: CDR1 LGHNA, CDR2 YNFKEQ. The V segment lost 1 base and the J segment 3 bases; nucleotides outside the gene matches: 3. This CDR3 is 15 amino acids long. CDR3 loop: CASSQVRDYYNEQFF. The CDR3 DNA reads TGTGCCAGCAGCCAAGTTAGGGACTACTACAATGAGCAGTTCTTC.